This TCR beta chain was captured in a study of shared clonotypes between healthy human individuals. Whole-study results and caveats: Only blood was sampled; tissue repertoires likely differ.

This CDR3 spans 15 amino acids. From germline, CDR1 is LNHNV and CDR2 YYDKDF (reference sequence). V lost 0 bases and J 6 bases, leaving 14 bases between the germline ends. A remark on this clone: Its target is not known.

Using immunoSEQ multiplex PCR, the repertoire was profiled, and TCRdb retains in-frame clones only, with some absent. This table holds about 1.5 million clones, 98% found once. The rearrangement joins TRBV15 to TRBJ2-5, with D possibly matching TRBD1 (6 bases). The source is a young man in good health. The sequenced sample was naive CD4+ T cells sorted from blood. Subset defined: CD45RA+ positively selected. As DNA, the CDR3 is TGTGCCACCAGCAGAGATCAGGGGTATGGGCAGACCCAGTACTTC. It codes for CATSRDQGYGQTQYF.